The clone carrying this TCR beta chain was counted many times. Its specificity is unknown. Researchers amplified the TCR beta CDR3 regions from RNA transcripts. The primer set for the first-round RT-PCR of the TCR CDR3 was HTBI. From the multiplex PCR reads, TCRdb called clonotypes with MiXCR, one entry per CDR3 protein. The profile shows a few hundred thousand distinct CDR3 sequences, approximately 15% of them singletons. This specimen belongs to a study of T cells in Graves' hyperthyroidism and ophthalmopathy. Study conclusions and caveats: Using 13 V-J features, a model discriminated ophthalmopathy from stable hyperthyroidism.

The sequenced material came from blood. This receptor was identified in a woman aged 25 to 39 with Graves' hyperthyroidism.

The chain's CDR3 is CAWNPARQGALGYTF. CDR3 sequence (DNA): TGTGCCTGGAACCCGGCCCGTCAGGGGGCTCTTGGCTACACCTTC. The chain joins TRBV30 to TRBJ1-2; 8 bases fit TRBD1. The junction had 14 bases not matched to a gene; V was cut back by 4 bases and J by 7 bases. Per the germline V gene, CDR1 is GTSNPN and CDR2 is SVGIG (reference sequence). CDR3 length equals 15 residues.